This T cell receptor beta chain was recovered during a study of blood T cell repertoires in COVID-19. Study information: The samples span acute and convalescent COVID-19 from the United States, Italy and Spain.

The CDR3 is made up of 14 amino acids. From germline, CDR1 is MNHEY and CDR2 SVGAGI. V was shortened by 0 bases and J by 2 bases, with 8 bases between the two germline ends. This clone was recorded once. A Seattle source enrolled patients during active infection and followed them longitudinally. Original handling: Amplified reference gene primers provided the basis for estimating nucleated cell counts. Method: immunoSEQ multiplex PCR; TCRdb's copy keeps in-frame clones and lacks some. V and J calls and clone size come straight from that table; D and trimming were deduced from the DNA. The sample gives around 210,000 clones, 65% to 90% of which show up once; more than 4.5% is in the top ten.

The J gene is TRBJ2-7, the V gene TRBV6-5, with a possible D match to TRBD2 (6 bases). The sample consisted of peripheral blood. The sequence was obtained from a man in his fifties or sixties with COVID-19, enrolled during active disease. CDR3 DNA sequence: TGTGCCAGCAGTTACTCGGCGGGGACCTACGAGCAGTACTTC. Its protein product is CASSYSAGTYEQYF.